This is a list of T cell receptor beta chains from one sample in a study of glioma-infiltrating T cells after dendritic cell vaccination. This table comes from immunoSEQ multiplex PCR, and its TCRdb copy is limited to in-frame clones, with some not included. The profile covers 45,000 to 55,000 clones, with 85% appearing a single time and roughly 11% taken by the ten largest. The sequences come from blood, collected before dendritic cell vaccination. Source of these receptors: a human donor with glioblastoma. The CDR3 runs from the conserved cysteine through the conserved F or W. The D gene is left open where the match is weak. Size is stated for part of the rows, as once, few or many counts, or as a class when the clone is expanded.

D gene	V gene	J gene	clone size	CDR3 protein	CDR3 DNA
TRBD2	TRBV5-4	TRBJ2-7	once	CASSLAQRGNYEQYF	TGTGCCAGCAGCTTGGCCCAGCGGGGGAACTACGAGCAGTACTTC
NA	TRBV6-4	TRBJ1-2	NA	CASSASEANYGYTF	TGTGCCAGCAGTGCCTCGGAGGCAAACTATGGCTACACCTTC
TRBD1	TRBV2	TRBJ2-2	NA	CASAGQGITTGELFF	TGTGCCAGCGCCGGACAGGGTATCACAACCGGGGAGCTGTTTTTT
NA	TRBV28	TRBJ2-2	NA	CASSLVQGITGELFF	TGTGCCAGCAGTTTAGTCCAGGGAATCACCGGGGAGCTGTTTTTT
TRBD1	TRBV6-5	TRBJ2-2	few	CASRGTGVGSGELFF	TGTGCCAGCCGCGGGACAGGGGTAGGATCCGGGGAGCTGTTTTTT
TRBD1	TRBV5-1	TRBJ1-1	once	CASSLGSPGGQEAFF	TGCGCCAGCAGCTTGGGCTCCCCAGGGGGCCAAGAAGCTTTCTTT
NA	TRBV13	TRBJ1-2	NA	CASSLGGGDYYGYTF	TGTGCCAGCAGCTTGGGTGGAGGGGACTACTATGGCTACACCTTC
NA	TRBV5-1	TRBJ2-1	NA	CASSSGHNEQFF	TGCGCCAGCAGCTCCGGTCACAATGAGCAGTTCTTC
NA	TRBV30	TRBJ1-1	NA	CAWSSQRGLNTEAFF	TGTGCCTGGAGCTCGCAACGGGGTTTGAACACTGAAGCTTTCTTT
TRBD1	TRBV19	TRBJ2-3	NA	CASSIGTVTDTQYF	TGTGCCAGTAGTATTGGGACAGTCACAGATACGCAGTATTTT
NA	TRBV7-2	TRBJ2-1	NA	CASSLGGGLIGNEQFF	TGTGCCAGCAGCTTGGGCGGGGGCTTGATTGGGAATGAGCAGTTCTTC
NA	TRBV9	TRBJ1-3	NA	CASSQGPRGWGTSGNTIYF	TGTGCCAGCAGCCAGGGCCCGCGGGGCTGGGGGACCTCTGGAAACACCATATATTTT
NA	TRBV6-1	TRBJ1-1	medium-sized	CASSPGSTRGEAFF	TGTGCCAGCAGCCCGGGTTCAACACGGGGAGAAGCTTTCTTT
TRBD1	TRBV5-8	TRBJ2-5	NA	CASSWISGGETQYF	TGTGCCAGCAGCTGGATTTCAGGGGGAGAGACCCAGTACTTC
TRBD1	TRBV4-1	TRBJ1-4	NA	CASSFQGALDEKLFF	TGCGCCAGCAGCTTCCAGGGGGCGCTTGATGAAAAACTGTTTTTT
TRBD2	TRBV28	TRBJ2-1	NA	CASSLGGSRDEQFF	TGTGCCAGCAGTTTAGGCGGGAGTAGGGATGAGCAGTTCTTC
TRBD1	TRBV5-1	TRBJ1-1	NA	CASSSSGTGGLSRFWNTEAFF	TGCGCCAGCAGCTCGTCCGGGACAGGGGGTCTGAGTAGGTTTTGGAACACTGAAGCTTTCTTT
TRBD1	TRBV5-4	TRBJ1-2	NA	CASSPPPDRGYGYTF	TGTGCCAGCAGCCCCCCCCCGGACAGGGGTTATGGCTACACCTTC
NA	TRBV15	TRBJ1-2	few	CATSSTQGSNGYTF	TGTGCCACCAGCTCTACTCAGGGAAGTAATGGCTACACCTTC
NA	TRBV5-1	TRBJ1-1	NA	CASSLQSINTEAFF	TGCGCCAGCAGCTTACAGAGTATAAACACTGAAGCTTTCTTT
TRBD1	TRBV13	TRBJ2-3	NA	CASRVTGGKRHSTDTQYF	TGTGCCAGCAGGGTGACAGGGGGGAAGCGGCATAGCACAGATACGCAGTATTTT
NA	TRBV30	TRBJ1-6	NA	CAWRGGDHNSPLHF	TGTGCCTGGAGGGGTGGAGATCATAATTCACCCCTCCACTTT
NA	TRBV7-2	TRBJ2-1	NA	CASSPGSWNEQFF	TGTGCCAGCAGCCCGGGATCGTGGAATGAGCAGTTCTTC
TRBD1	TRBV7-2	TRBJ2-7	NA	CASSPRGQFYEQYF	TGTGCCAGCAGCCCGAGGGGACAGTTCTACGAGCAGTACTTC
TRBD2	TRBV29-1	TRBJ2-2	once	CSVEWGGSGELFF	TGCAGCGTTGAATGGGGGGGGTCCGGGGAGCTGTTTTTT
TRBD1	TRBV9	TRBJ2-5	once	CASSPDRGQETQYF	TGTGCCAGCAGCCCCGACAGGGGGCAAGAGACCCAGTACTTC
NA	TRBV5-1	TRBJ1-1	NA	CASSLREGRTEAFF	TGCGCCAGCAGCTTGCGGGAAGGGCGGACTGAAGCTTTCTTT
NA	TRBV6-4	TRBJ1-2	NA	CASSVRAGSYYGYTF	TGTGCCAGCAGTGTCCGGGCGGGCAGCTACTATGGCTACACCTTC
TRBD1	TRBV28	TRBJ1-2	NA	CASRPGGNYGYTF	TGTGCCAGCAGACCAGGGGGTAACTATGGCTACACCTTC
NA	TRBV9	TRBJ2-1	NA	CASSTQLPGAYNEQFF	TGTGCCAGCAGCACCCAGCTCCCGGGAGCCTACAATGAGCAGTTCTTC
TRBD2	TRBV11-2	TRBJ2-5	NA	CASSFGRTETQYF	TGTGCCAGCAGCTTCGGGAGGACGGAGACCCAGTACTTC
NA	TRBV9	TRBJ1-3	NA	CASSLLSGASGNTIYF	TGTGCCAGCAGCCTACTATCCGGAGCCTCTGGAAACACCATATATTTT
NA	TRBV5-6	TRBJ2-7	NA	CASSFGILYEQYF	TGTGCCAGCAGCTTCGGAATACTATACGAGCAGTACTTC
TRBD1	TRBV6-5	TRBJ2-3	NA	CATDIQDRKYF	TGTGCTACCGACATCCAGGACAGGAAGTATTTT
NA	TRBV7-6	TRBJ2-6	NA	CASRDSAGANVLTF	TGTGCCAGCAGGGACAGTGCTGGGGCCAACGTCCTGACTTTC
TRBD2	TRBV9	TRBJ2-3	few	CASSAQGLAGVSDTQYF	TGTGCCAGCAGCGCCCAAGGACTAGCGGGGGTGTCGGATACGCAGTATTTT
TRBD2	TRBV29-1	TRBJ2-1	NA	CSPVTVSGKYPKAHNEQFF	TGCAGCCCCGTCACTGTGAGCGGGAAGTACCCGAAAGCGCACAATGAGCAGTTCTTC
NA	TRBV4-3	TRBJ2-2	NA	CASSQDGKGKSTGELFF	TGCGCCAGCAGCCAAGATGGGAAGGGGAAGAGCACCGGGGAGCTGTTTTTT
NA	TRBV19	TRBJ1-3	NA	CASPGYSGNTIYF	TGTGCCAGTCCAGGCTACTCTGGAAACACCATATATTTT
NA	TRBV19	TRBJ2-2	NA	CASSIEMSGELFF	TGTGCCAGTAGTATTGAGATGAGCGGGGAGCTGTTTTTT
TRBD2	TRBV5-1	TRBJ2-7	NA	CASSLGGGEQYF	TGCGCCAGCAGCTTGGGCGGGGGTGAGCAGTACTTC
TRBD2	TRBV15	TRBJ2-7	NA	CATSRPGAGGYEQYF	TGTGCCACCAGCAGGCCTGGAGCGGGAGGATACGAGCAGTACTTC
TRBD1	TRBV6-6	TRBJ2-5	NA	CASSPGQGYQETQYF	TGTGCCAGCAGCCCGGGACAGGGGTACCAAGAGACCCAGTACTTC
TRBD1	TRBV5-1	TRBJ2-5	NA	CASSSDRGHRETQYF	TGCGCCAGCAGCTCGGACAGGGGGCATCGGGAGACCCAGTACTTC
NA	TRBV21-1	TRBJ1-2	NA	CASSKETRDYGYTF	TGTGCCAGCAGCAAAGAAACCAGGGACTATGGCTACACCTTC
TRBD2	TRBV7-2	TRBJ2-1	NA	CASSLLAGAWNEQFF	TGTGCCAGCAGCTTACTAGCGGGGGCCTGGAATGAGCAGTTCTTC
TRBD1	TRBV9	TRBJ1-2	NA	CASSVTTGKGYTF	TGTGCCAGCAGCGTAACGACAGGGAAGGGCTACACCTTC
NA	TRBV4-2	TRBJ2-1	NA	CASSQDLFVVEQFF	TGTGCCAGCAGCCAAGATCTTTTCGTAGTTGAGCAGTTCTTC
NA	TRBV27	TRBJ2-3	NA	CASSLIAQADTQYF	TGTGCCAGCAGTTTAATAGCACAGGCAGATACGCAGTATTTT
NA	TRBV9	TRBJ2-5	NA	CASSVEAVETQYF	TGTGCCAGCAGCGTAGAAGCGGTGGAGACCCAGTACTTC
TRBD1	TRBV11-1	TRBJ1-2	NA	CASSPLDRGRNYGYTF	TGTGCCAGCAGCCCTCTCGACAGGGGAAGGAACTATGGCTACACCTTC
TRBD1	TRBV5-1	TRBJ2-1	once	CASRTGIGSSYNEQFF	TGCGCCAGCCGGACAGGGATTGGATCCTCCTACAATGAGCAGTTCTTC
NA	TRBV11-2	TRBJ1-2	NA	CASSSRQGDDGYTF	TGTGCCAGCAGCTCCCGCCAGGGCGATGATGGCTACACCTTC
TRBD1	TRBV19	TRBJ2-7	NA	CATRLDRGEGEQYF	TGTGCCACTCGGCTCGACAGGGGTGAAGGCGAGCAGTACTTC
NA	TRBV21-1	TRBJ1-5	NA	CASKKRGPMSNQPQHF	TGTGCCAGCAAAAAAAGGGGGCCGATGAGCAATCAGCCCCAGCATTTT
TRBD2	TRBV7-2	TRBJ2-3	NA	CASSRDVSGGAISQYF	TGTGCCAGCAGCCGAGATGTTAGCGGGGGGGCCATCTCGCAGTATTTT
NA	TRBV6-4	TRBJ2-3	NA	CASSAGSGTQYF	TGTGCCAGCAGTGCCGGGAGCGGTACGCAGTATTTT
NA	TRBV2	TRBJ2-5	NA	CASGEKYF	TGTGCCAGTGGGGAGAAGTACTTC
NA	TRBV6-5	TRBJ1-1	NA	CASSLLKNTEAFF	TGTGCCAGCAGCCTACTTAAAAACACTGAAGCTTTCTTT